Listed below are T cell receptor beta chains from one sample, sequenced in a study of T cell changes during pregnancy in multiple sclerosis. Generated by immunoSEQ multiplex PCR, the TCRdb table keeps only in-frame clones and is missing some. The sample contains approximately 70,000 clones, 91% of which appear only once. This sample comprised peripheral blood, obtained in the third trimester of pregnancy. These receptors were collected from a female donor in good health, enrolled as a control in a pregnancy study. The CDR3 runs from the conserved cysteine through the conserved F or W. D genes are given only for firm matches. Only some rows state a clone size, as once, few, many or a class for expanded clones.

V gene: TRBV6-4; D gene: -; J gene: TRBJ1-1; clone size: -; CDR3 protein: CASSHTGTATEAFF; CDR3 DNA: TGTGCCAGCAGTCATACAGGGACGGCGACTGAAGCTTTCTTT
V gene: TRBV19; D gene: TRBD1; J gene: TRBJ2-5; clone size: -; CDR3 protein: CASSTQGQETQYF; CDR3 DNA: TGTGCCAGTAGTACACAGGGGCAAGAGACCCAGTACTTC
V gene: TRBV7-2; D gene: -; J gene: TRBJ2-7; clone size: -; CDR3 protein: CASSLALADEQYF; CDR3 DNA: TGTGCCAGCAGCTTAGCACTAGCAGACGAGCAGTACTTC
V gene: TRBV7-2; D gene: TRBD1; J gene: TRBJ1-6; clone size: -; CDR3 protein: CASSWAQGDNSPLHF; CDR3 DNA: TGTGCCAGCAGCTGGGCACAGGGGGATAATTCACCCCTCCACTTT
V gene: TRBV4-1; D gene: -; J gene: TRBJ1-2; clone size: -; CDR3 protein: CASSRTTGNYGYTF; CDR3 DNA: TGCGCCAGCAGCCGAACTACAGGTAACTATGGCTACACCTTC
V gene: TRBV19; D gene: TRBD1; J gene: TRBJ1-6; clone size: -; CDR3 protein: CASTGTGYNSPLHF; CDR3 DNA: TGTGCCAGTACCGGGACAGGCTATAATTCACCCCTCCACTTT
V gene: TRBV7-9; D gene: -; J gene: TRBJ2-7; clone size: -; CDR3 protein: CASSLVSGAYEQYF; CDR3 DNA: TGTGCCAGCAGCTTAGTATCAGGGGCCTACGAGCAGTACTTC
V gene: TRBV28; D gene: -; J gene: TRBJ2-1; clone size: -; CDR3 protein: CASSFGGGPRLIGIF; CDR3 DNA: TGTGCCAGCAGTTTTGGCGGCGGGCCGCGCTTGATCGGGATCTTC
V gene: TRBV7-9; D gene: TRBD1; J gene: TRBJ2-7; clone size: -; CDR3 protein: CASSSDRGQSYEQYF; CDR3 DNA: TGTGCCAGCAGCTCGGACAGGGGGCAATCCTACGAGCAGTACTTC
V gene: TRBV6-5; D gene: -; J gene: TRBJ2-7; clone size: -; CDR3 protein: CASRSGGSSQEQYF; CDR3 DNA: TGTGCCAGCAGGTCTGGAGGGAGCAGTCAAGAGCAGTACTTC
V gene: TRBV19; D gene: TRBD1; J gene: TRBJ2-7; clone size: -; CDR3 protein: CASSDSGTGVRYEQYF; CDR3 DNA: TGTGCCAGTAGTGACTCCGGGACAGGGGTCCGCTACGAGCAGTACTTC
V gene: TRBV27; D gene: -; J gene: TRBJ1-6; clone size: few; CDR3 protein: CASSAGNSPLHF; CDR3 DNA: TGTGCCAGCAGTGCCGGTAATTCACCCCTCCACTTT
V gene: TRBV6-5; D gene: TRBD2; J gene: TRBJ2-1; clone size: -; CDR3 protein: CASYRTSPHNEQFF; CDR3 DNA: TGTGCCAGCTACCGGACTAGTCCCCACAATGAGCAGTTCTTC
V gene: TRBV27; D gene: TRBD1; J gene: TRBJ1-4; clone size: -; CDR3 protein: CASSLDRPGTGESFATNEKLFF; CDR3 DNA: TGTGCCAGCAGTTTGGATCGACCTGGGACAGGGGAGTCGTTTGCAACTAATGAAAAACTGTTTTTT
V gene: TRBV10-2; D gene: -; J gene: TRBJ1-5; clone size: once; CDR3 protein: CASSGLGNQPQHF; CDR3 DNA: TGCGCCAGCAGCGGGTTGGGCAATCAGCCCCAGCATTTT
V gene: TRBV6-1; D gene: -; J gene: TRBJ2-1; clone size: -; CDR3 protein: CASSSQGGSYNEQFF; CDR3 DNA: TGTGCCAGCAGTTCTCAGGGGGGTTCCTACAATGAGCAGTTCTTC
V gene: TRBV7-9; D gene: -; J gene: TRBJ1-6; clone size: -; CDR3 protein: CASSLGSIATGDNSPLHF; CDR3 DNA: TGTGCCAGCAGCTTAGGGTCCATTGCGACAGGAGATAATTCACCCCTCCACTTT
V gene: TRBV7-2; D gene: -; J gene: TRBJ1-4; clone size: -; CDR3 protein: CASSLGFGADEKLFF; CDR3 DNA: TGTGCCAGCAGCTTAGGGTTTGGGGCTGATGAAAAACTGTTTTTT
V gene: TRBV19; D gene: -; J gene: TRBJ2-2; clone size: -; CDR3 protein: CASSTKGANTGELFF; CDR3 DNA: TGTGCCAGTAGTACCAAAGGGGCGAACACCGGGGAGCTGTTTTTT
V gene: TRBV19; D gene: -; J gene: TRBJ1-4; clone size: -; CDR3 protein: CASSIDGRATNEKLFF; CDR3 DNA: TGTGCCAGTAGTATAGATGGGCGTGCAACTAATGAAAAACTGTTTTTT
V gene: TRBV4-3; D gene: TRBD2; J gene: TRBJ2-3; clone size: -; CDR3 protein: CASSQGSSGSQGAQYF; CDR3 DNA: TGCGCCAGCAGCCAAGGTTCTAGCGGGAGTCAGGGTGCGCAGTATTTT
V gene: TRBV28; D gene: -; J gene: TRBJ1-4; clone size: -; CDR3 protein: CASSSRTARSEKLFF; CDR3 DNA: TGTGCCAGCAGTTCCCGGACAGCCCGTAGTGAAAAACTGTTTTTT
V gene: TRBV6-5; D gene: TRBD1; J gene: TRBJ2-3; clone size: -; CDR3 protein: CATHRQGSTDTQYF; CDR3 DNA: TGTGCCACCCATAGACAGGGTAGCACAGATACGCAGTATTTT
V gene: TRBV5-4; D gene: TRBD2; J gene: TRBJ2-3; clone size: -; CDR3 protein: CASSLKLAGAADTQYF; CDR3 DNA: TGTGCCAGCAGCTTGAAGTTAGCGGGAGCGGCGGATACGCAGTATTTT
V gene: TRBV27; D gene: TRBD2; J gene: TRBJ2-7; clone size: -; CDR3 protein: CASSHGTRPYEQYF; CDR3 DNA: TGTGCCAGCAGTCACGGGACTAGGCCGTACGAGCAGTACTTC
V gene: TRBV4-3; D gene: -; J gene: TRBJ1-4; clone size: -; CDR3 protein: CASSHIAGPNSLAEKLFF; CDR3 DNA: TGCGCCAGCAGCCATATAGCGGGACCTAATAGCCTGGCCGAAAAACTGTTTTTT
V gene: TRBV4-1; D gene: TRBD2; J gene: TRBJ2-1; clone size: -; CDR3 protein: CASSLTSGGALDNEQFF; CDR3 DNA: TGCGCCAGCAGCCTAACTAGCGGGGGGGCTCTCGACAATGAGCAGTTCTTC
V gene: TRBV19; D gene: -; J gene: TRBJ2-3; clone size: -; CDR3 protein: CASSWDLGSTDTQYF; CDR3 DNA: TGTGCCAGTAGTTGGGACTTAGGGAGCACAGATACGCAGTATTTT
V gene: TRBV7-6; D gene: TRBD1; J gene: TRBJ2-7; clone size: -; CDR3 protein: CASSQGEPYEQYF; CDR3 DNA: TGTGCCAGCAGCCAGGGGGAGCCCTACGAGCAGTACTTC
V gene: TRBV4-3; D gene: -; J gene: TRBJ2-7; clone size: -; CDR3 protein: CASSYDQRGGIYEQYF; CDR3 DNA: TGCGCCAGCAGCTACGATCAAAGAGGCGGAATCTACGAGCAGTACTTC
V gene: TRBV5-1; D gene: TRBD1; J gene: TRBJ2-3; clone size: -; CDR3 protein: CASSLPTGGFSADTQYF; CDR3 DNA: TGCGCCAGCAGCCTGCCGACAGGGGGGTTCTCGGCGGATACGCAGTATTTT
V gene: TRBV6-5; D gene: -; J gene: TRBJ1-4; clone size: -; CDR3 protein: CASSSARGIGELFF; CDR3 DNA: TGTGCCAGCAGTTCGGCACGGGGAATCGGGGAACTGTTTTTT
V gene: TRBV7-2; D gene: -; J gene: TRBJ2-1; clone size: -; CDR3 protein: CASSSTPAGEQFF; CDR3 DNA: TGTGCCAGCAGCTCGACACCTGCCGGTGAGCAGTTCTTC
V gene: TRBV19; D gene: -; J gene: TRBJ1-1; clone size: -; CDR3 protein: CASIPEVRSTEAFF; CDR3 DNA: TGTGCCAGTATCCCAGAGGTCCGGAGCACTGAAGCTTTCTTT
V gene: TRBV9; D gene: -; J gene: TRBJ2-6; clone size: -; CDR3 protein: CASSGGVNGANVLTF; CDR3 DNA: TGTGCCAGCAGTGGCGGTGTGAATGGGGCCAACGTCCTGACTTTC
V gene: TRBV5-1; D gene: TRBD1; J gene: TRBJ1-2; clone size: -; CDR3 protein: CASGPRTGGDYGYTF; CDR3 DNA: TGCGCCAGCGGGCCCCGGACAGGGGGGGACTATGGCTACACCTTC
V gene: TRBV5-1; D gene: -; J gene: TRBJ1-2; clone size: -; CDR3 protein: CASSFDTNYGYTF; CDR3 DNA: TGCGCCAGCAGCTTTGACACGAACTATGGCTACACCTTC
V gene: TRBV19; D gene: TRBD1; J gene: TRBJ2-7; clone size: -; CDR3 protein: CASSKRQGRNEQYF; CDR3 DNA: TGTGCCAGTAGTAAGCGACAGGGCCGGAACGAGCAGTACTTC
V gene: TRBV6-1; D gene: -; J gene: TRBJ2-3; clone size: -; CDR3 protein: CASSGRRADTQYF; CDR3 DNA: TGTGCCAGCAGTGGAAGGAGGGCGGATACGCAGTATTTT
V gene: TRBV5-1; D gene: TRBD2; J gene: TRBJ2-6; clone size: -; CDR3 protein: CASSPREGSGANVLTF; CDR3 DNA: TGCGCCAGCAGCCCCCGGGAGGGCTCTGGGGCCAACGTCCTGACTTTC
V gene: TRBV15; D gene: TRBD1; J gene: TRBJ1-3; clone size: -; CDR3 protein: CATSSGTVGNTIYF; CDR3 DNA: TGTGCCACCAGCAGCGGGACAGTTGGAAACACCATATATTTT
V gene: TRBV18; D gene: TRBD1; J gene: TRBJ1-1; clone size: -; CDR3 protein: CASSPFPRQGGLAEAFF; CDR3 DNA: TGTGCCAGCTCACCCTTTCCGAGACAGGGGGGGTTGGCTGAAGCTTTCTTT
V gene: TRBV7-9; D gene: TRBD1; J gene: TRBJ2-7; clone size: -; CDR3 protein: CATTGPGQGAYEQYF; CDR3 DNA: TGTGCCACCACAGGGCCGGGACAGGGGGCCTACGAGCAGTACTTC
V gene: TRBV6-1; D gene: -; J gene: TRBJ1-6; clone size: once; CDR3 protein: CASSEFVVNSYNSPLHF; CDR3 DNA: TGTGCCAGCAGTGAATTTGTAGTCAACTCCTATAATTCACCCCTCCACTTT
V gene: TRBV19; D gene: -; J gene: TRBJ2-5; clone size: -; CDR3 protein: CASSVVNSEETQYF; CDR3 DNA: TGTGCCAGTAGTGTCGTTAACAGTGAAGAGACCCAGTACTTC
V gene: TRBV7-2; D gene: -; J gene: TRBJ1-2; clone size: -; CDR3 protein: CASSLEGQSYGYTF; CDR3 DNA: TGTGCCAGCAGCTTAGAAGGACAGTCATACGGCTACACCTTC
V gene: TRBV30; D gene: -; J gene: TRBJ1-5; clone size: -; CDR3 protein: CAWSVRSNQPQHF; CDR3 DNA: TGTGCCTGGAGTGTGAGAAGCAATCAGCCCCAGCATTTT
V gene: TRBV5-1; D gene: TRBD2; J gene: TRBJ2-3; clone size: -; CDR3 protein: CASSLIVAGGTDTQYF; CDR3 DNA: TGCGCCAGCAGTTTAATTGTAGCGGGAGGGACAGATACGCAGTATTTT
V gene: TRBV6-5; D gene: TRBD2; J gene: TRBJ2-7; clone size: -; CDR3 protein: CASSYRYSGISYEQYF; CDR3 DNA: TGTGCCAGCAGTTATAGGTACAGCGGGATCTCCTACGAGCAGTACTTC
V gene: TRBV27; D gene: TRBD1; J gene: TRBJ1-6; clone size: -; CDR3 protein: CASSLSDRAWSPLHF; CDR3 DNA: TGTGCCAGCAGTTTATCCGACAGGGCCTGGTCACCCCTCCACTTT
V gene: TRBV18; D gene: TRBD1; J gene: TRBJ2-1; clone size: -; CDR3 protein: CASYIPGQPYNEQFF; CDR3 DNA: TGTGCCAGCTACATTCCGGGACAGCCATACAATGAGCAGTTCTTC
V gene: TRBV27; D gene: TRBD1; J gene: TRBJ2-1; clone size: -; CDR3 protein: CASTGQGTYNEQFF; CDR3 DNA: TGTGCCAGCACGGGACAGGGGACCTACAATGAGCAGTTCTTC
V gene: TRBV6-5; D gene: TRBD2; J gene: TRBJ2-1; clone size: -; CDR3 protein: CASTRGAGGVNEQFF; CDR3 DNA: TGTGCCAGCACTCGGGGTGCGGGGGGGGTAAATGAGCAGTTCTTC